These T cell receptor beta chains were read from a single sample in a study of CD8+CD57+ T cells in acquired aplastic anemia. A single record per CDR3 protein comes from TCRdb applying MiXCR to the reads. The table includes approximately 220,000 distinct CDR3 sequences, about half detected once. The sample was sorted CD4+, CD8+, or CD8+CD57+ T cells (not recorded which) from PBMCs. The receptor source for this set is a human donor with aplastic anemia. Both conserved end residues are part of each CDR3. Fields, in order: V gene, D gene, J gene, clone size, CDR3 DNA, CDR3 protein. The D gene is left open where the match is weak. The listing skips clone size in some rows; elsewhere it reads once, few, many or a size class.

V gene: TRBV2
D gene: TRBD1
J gene: TRBJ1-4
clone size: NA
CDR3 DNA: TGTGCCAGCAGGGGACAGGGTCTGAGACGACTGTTTTTT
CDR3 protein: CASRGQGLRRLFF

V gene: TRBV5-6
D gene: NA
J gene: TRBJ2-3
clone size: many
CDR3 DNA: TGTGCCAGCAGCTTGGAGGGGAGGACAGATACGCAGTATTTT
CDR3 protein: CASSLEGRTDTQYF

V gene: TRBV3-1
D gene: TRBD2
J gene: TRBJ2-3
clone size: many
CDR3 DNA: TGTGCCAGCAGCCGAGGTAGGGAGGGTGGGCAGTATTTT
CDR3 protein: CASSRGREGGQYF

V gene: TRBV7-9
D gene: NA
J gene: TRBJ1-5
clone size: NA
CDR3 DNA: TGTGCCAGCAGCTTAGAGGTGGGGGCCCAGCCCCTAGGAGCCCAGCATTTT
CDR3 protein: CASSLEVGAQPLGAQHF

V gene: TRBV10-2
D gene: TRBD1
J gene: TRBJ1-2
clone size: NA
CDR3 DNA: TGTGCCAGCAGTGGAGGACAGGGCAACTATGGCTACACCTTC
CDR3 protein: CASSGGQGNYGYTF

V gene: TRBV6-1
D gene: TRBD2
J gene: TRBJ2-3
clone size: few
CDR3 DNA: TGTGCCAGCAGTGTAGAGCGGGGGTTAGGCACAGATACGCAGTATTTT
CDR3 protein: CASSVERGLGTDTQYF

V gene: TRBV18
D gene: NA
J gene: TRBJ2-5
clone size: few
CDR3 DNA: TGTGCCAGCTCACCCTTAGTGGAGGCGGGGCGCACGGGGACCCAGTACTTC
CDR3 protein: CASSPLVEAGRTGTQYF

V gene: TRBV28
D gene: NA
J gene: TRBJ2-5
clone size: NA
CDR3 DNA: TGTGCCAGCCGACGCGCCCAAGGGACCCAGTACTTC
CDR3 protein: CASRRAQGTQYF

V gene: TRBV9
D gene: NA
J gene: TRBJ2-5
clone size: many
CDR3 DNA: TGTGCCAGCAGCCTACCCAGCGAGGGCCTACAAGAGACCCAGTACTTC
CDR3 protein: CASSLPSEGLQETQYF

V gene: TRBV19
D gene: NA
J gene: TRBJ1-2
clone size: NA
CDR3 DNA: TGTGCCAGTAGTATAGGATTAGGGGGAGGGGGCTACACCTTC
CDR3 protein: CASSIGLGGGGYTF

V gene: TRBV29-1
D gene: TRBD2
J gene: TRBJ2-3
clone size: once
CDR3 DNA: TGCAGCGCCTCTCGGGGACTAGCGGGGGACACAGATACGCAGTATTTT
CDR3 protein: CSASRGLAGDTDTQYF

V gene: TRBV12-3/TRBV12-4
D gene: NA
J gene: TRBJ1-5
clone size: few
CDR3 DNA: TGTGCCAGCAGCTTGGAGGCCCAGGTTGGCGATCAGCCCCAGCATTTT
CDR3 protein: CASSLEAQVGDQPQHF

V gene: TRBV7-8
D gene: NA
J gene: TRBJ1-2
clone size: NA
CDR3 DNA: TGTGCCAGCAGTCCTGGTCGGGGGGCGAATGGCTACACCTTC
CDR3 protein: CASSPGRGANGYTF

V gene: TRBV30
D gene: NA
J gene: TRBJ1-5
clone size: NA
CDR3 DNA: TGTGCCTGGAGTGTCCGCGGGGGCATTAGCAATCAGCCCCAGCATTTT
CDR3 protein: CAWSVRGGISNQPQHF

V gene: TRBV20-1
D gene: TRBD2
J gene: TRBJ2-5
clone size: NA
CDR3 DNA: TGCAGTGCTTCGAGCGGGAGTGGCCAAGAGACCCAGTACTTC
CDR3 protein: CSASSGSGQETQYF

V gene: TRBV12-3/TRBV12-4
D gene: NA
J gene: TRBJ1-4
clone size: many
CDR3 DNA: TGTGCCAGCAACTTCGGGGGAAGCGATGAAAAACTGTTTTTT
CDR3 protein: CASNFGGSDEKLFF

V gene: TRBV5-6
D gene: TRBD1
J gene: TRBJ2-7
clone size: once
CDR3 DNA: TGTGCCAGCAGGGAAGGGACAGGGGGGACCTACGAGCAGTACTTC
CDR3 protein: CASREGTGGTYEQYF

V gene: TRBV6-1
D gene: NA
J gene: TRBJ2-5
clone size: NA
CDR3 DNA: TGTGCCAGCAGCGGTACATCTCACGGCTACCAGGAGACCCAGTACTTC
CDR3 protein: CASSGTSHGYQETQYF

V gene: TRBV10-3
D gene: TRBD2
J gene: TRBJ2-5
clone size: medium-sized
CDR3 DNA: TGTGCCATCAGTGAGTCCTCGGGGGGGCGGGCCCAGTACTTC
CDR3 protein: CAISESSGGRAQYF

V gene: TRBV10-1
D gene: NA
J gene: TRBJ2-7
clone size: few
CDR3 DNA: TGCGCCAGCAGTGCTCCGGAGAGCTCCTACGAGCAGTACTTC
CDR3 protein: CASSAPESSYEQYF

V gene: TRBV9
D gene: TRBD2
J gene: TRBJ2-7
clone size: NA
CDR3 DNA: TGTGCCAGCAGCGTAGGGCTGGGGGTAGCGGGGCAGTACTTC
CDR3 protein: CASSVGLGVAGQYF

V gene: TRBV5-8
D gene: NA
J gene: TRBJ1-1
clone size: many
CDR3 DNA: TGTGCCAGCAGCGTGCCCGGACAGCTGAACACTGAAGCTTTCTTT
CDR3 protein: CASSVPGQLNTEAFF